The rows below give T cell receptor beta chains drawn from one sample of a study of cytomegalovirus exposure and HLA in healthy donors. TCRdb's table, derived via immunoSEQ multiplex PCR, lists solely in-frame clones and lacks some. The sample shows roughly 150,000 clones, approximately 71% of them seen only once. The sequenced material came from PBMCs. Source of these receptors: a man aged 25-45 years in good health and CMV-seronegative. Both conserved end residues are trimmed from each CDR3. Each record gives: D gene, V gene, CDR3 protein. A D gene is named only where the DNA matches it firmly.

-,TRBV5-1,ASSPQVAEQETQY
TRBD1,TRBV2,AILRDRGAYEQY
-,TRBV7-9,ASSLVSGNSNQPQH
-,TRBV5-1,ASSLGRLSGNTIY
-,TRBV19,ASSIGRRSVYNEQF
TRBD1,TRBV5-1,ASSPDREYEQY
-,TRBV2,ASRRGGVYEQY
-,TRBV6-5,ASRGWGSEQY
-,TRBV27,ASSPLGTPSNQPQH
TRBD1,TRBV19,ASSTGQGLGEQY
TRBD2,TRBV18,ASTTGLAGGENIQY
-,TRBV15,ATSRDRSGGLY
-,TRBV5-6,ASSLDRGGYT
TRBD2,TRBV9,ASSVTSGSFDEQY
-,TRBV27,ASSLIESYNEQF
TRBD2,TRBV9,ASSSLTSGRTSTDTQY
-,TRBV5-1,ASSLASSSYNEQF
TRBD2,TRBV29-1,SVGRALDNEQF
-,TRBV5-1,ASSLTVASTDTQY
-,TRBV28,ASMRQAEGLY